These T cell receptor beta chains were read from a single sample in a study of Ad26.COV2.S vaccination and SARS-CoV-2 variants. The protocol was immunoSEQ multiplex PCR, while the TCRdb copy is restricted to in-frame clones and leaves out a portion. This sample has approximately 250,000 clones, with 87% found just once. The source was peripheral blood, collected in a trial of Ad26.COV2.S vaccine versus placebo. These receptors all stem from a person between 18 and 65 years old who received the Ad26.COV2.S COVID-19 vaccine or a placebo. The CDR3 runs from the conserved cysteine through the conserved F or W. Fields, in order: V gene, D gene, J gene, clone size, CDR3 DNA, CDR3 protein. D genes are given only for firm matches. Size values are once, few and many counts, or a class for expanded clones, and some rows have none.

TRBV5-1	.	TRBJ1-1	.	TGCGCCAGCAGCTTGGGGGGGATGAACACTGAAGCTTTCTTT	CASSLGGMNTEAFF
TRBV12-3/TRBV12-4	.	TRBJ1-2	.	TGTGCCAGCAGCGAATTTAACTATGGCTACACCTTC	CASSEFNYGYTF
TRBV6-5	TRBD1	TRBJ2-2	.	TGTGCCAGCAGGCAGACAGGGGGAACCGGGGAGCTGTTTTTT	CASRQTGGTGELFF
TRBV28	TRBD1	TRBJ2-5	.	TGTGCCATCGGACAGGGGGCCCACCCAGAGACCCAGTACTTC	CAIGQGAHPETQYF
TRBV7-9	.	TRBJ1-1	few	TGTGCCAGCAGCCCAGGGACCGAGGGGAATCAAGCTTTCTTT	CASSPGTEGNQAFF
TRBV4-1	TRBD1	TRBJ1-2	few	TGCGCCAGCAGCCAGGTACTTAGGACAGGGGACAGCTATGGCTACACCTTC	CASSQVLRTGDSYGYTF
TRBV7-2	TRBD2	TRBJ2-7	few	TGTGCCAGCAGCTTAGACGCCGGGACTAGCGGCTCCTACGAGCAGTACTTC	CASSLDAGTSGSYEQYF
TRBV20-1	TRBD2	TRBJ2-7	once	TGCAGTGCTAGTATCGGAGCGGGAAGTTGGGGTGGGCAGTACTTC	CSASIGAGSWGGQYF
TRBV2	.	TRBJ2-4	few	TGTGCCAGCAGGGAAGTGAGCGGTAAAAACATTCAGTACTTC	CASREVSGKNIQYF
TRBV29-1	.	TRBJ2-5	once	TGCAGCGCTGGTGGAGGGGTCCAAGAGACCCAGTACTTC	CSAGGGVQETQYF
TRBV5-1	.	TRBJ2-5	.	TGCGCCAGCAGCCTACAAGAGACCCAGTACTTC	CASSLQETQYF
TRBV19	TRBD1	TRBJ2-6	.	TGTGCCAGTAGTATTGGTCCGGGACAGGGGAGCTCTGGGGCCAACGTCCTGACTTTC	CASSIGPGQGSSGANVLTF
TRBV6-4	TRBD2	TRBJ2-1	.	TGTGCCAGCAGTGAAGACGGGGGGGCATCCTACAATGAGCAGTTCTTC	CASSEDGGASYNEQFF
TRBV7-9	.	TRBJ1-4	.	TGTGCCAGCAGCTTGAGTAAGAATGAAAAACTGTTTTTT	CASSLSKNEKLFF
TRBV18	.	TRBJ1-1	.	TGTGCCAGCTCACCAACTCGGCAGTCCGACACTGAAGCTTTCTTT	CASSPTRQSDTEAFF
TRBV6-5	.	TRBJ1-1	.	TGTGCCACACACGCGGGGATCGGGGGAGCTTTCTTT	CATHAGIGGAFF
TRBV18	TRBD1	TRBJ1-2	.	TGTGCCAGCTCACCAAATGTCCCCGGGACAGGGAATGGCTACACCTTC	CASSPNVPGTGNGYTF
TRBV12-3/TRBV12-4	.	TRBJ1-2	.	TGTGCCAGCAGACCCAGTGGTTATGGCTACACCTTC	CASRPSGYGYTF
TRBV7-9	TRBD2	TRBJ2-1	.	TGTGCCAGCAGCTCAATATTACCGGGACTAGCGGGGTATGAGCAGTTCTTC	CASSSILPGLAGYEQFF